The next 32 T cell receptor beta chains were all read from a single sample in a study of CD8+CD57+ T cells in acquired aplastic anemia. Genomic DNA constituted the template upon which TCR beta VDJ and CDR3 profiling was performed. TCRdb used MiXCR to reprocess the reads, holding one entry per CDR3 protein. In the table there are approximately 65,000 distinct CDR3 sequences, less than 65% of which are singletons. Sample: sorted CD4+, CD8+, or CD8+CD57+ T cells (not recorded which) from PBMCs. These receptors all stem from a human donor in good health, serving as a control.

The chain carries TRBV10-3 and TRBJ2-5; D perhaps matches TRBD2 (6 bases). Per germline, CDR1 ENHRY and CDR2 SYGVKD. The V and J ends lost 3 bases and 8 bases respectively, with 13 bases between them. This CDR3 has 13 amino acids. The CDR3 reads CAISDREAQTQYF. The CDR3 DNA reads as TGTGCCATCAGTGACAGGGAGGCGCAAACCCAGTACTTC.

CDR3 DNA sequence: TGTGCCACCAGCCTCAAGGGCATCCGCACAGATACGCAGTATTTT. Its translation is CATSLKGIRTDTQYF. V usage is TRBV15 and J usage is TRBJ2-3; D is unresolved. V shed 5 bases and J shed 1 base, with 13 bases lying between them. Germline V gives CDR1 LNHNV, CDR2 YYDKDF (reference sequence). The CDR3 consists of 15 residues.

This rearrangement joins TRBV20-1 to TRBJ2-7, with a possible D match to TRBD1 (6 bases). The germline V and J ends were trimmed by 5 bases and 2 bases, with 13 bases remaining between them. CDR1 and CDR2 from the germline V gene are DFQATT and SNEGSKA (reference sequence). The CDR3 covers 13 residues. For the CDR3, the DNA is TGCAGTGCTCCCAGACAGGAAGCCTACGAGCAGTACTTC. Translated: CSAPRQEAYEQYF.

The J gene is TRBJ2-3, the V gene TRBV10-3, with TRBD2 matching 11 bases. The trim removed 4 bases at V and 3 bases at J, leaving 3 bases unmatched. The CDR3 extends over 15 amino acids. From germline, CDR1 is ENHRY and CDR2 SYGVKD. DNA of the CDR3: TGTGCCATCAGTGGTTCTAGCGGGGGGACAGATACGCAGTATTTT. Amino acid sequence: CAISGSSGGTDTQYF.

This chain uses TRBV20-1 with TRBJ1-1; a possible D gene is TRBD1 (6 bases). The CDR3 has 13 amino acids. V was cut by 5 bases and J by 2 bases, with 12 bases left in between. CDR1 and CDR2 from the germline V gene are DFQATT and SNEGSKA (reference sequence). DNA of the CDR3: TGCAGTGCTTACAGGGATTTTAACACTGAAGCTTTCTTT. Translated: CSAYRDFNTEAFF.

The CDR3 DNA is TGTGCCAGCAGCTTTCCAGGGTTCACAGATACGCAGTATTTT. Translated: CASSFPGFTDTQYF. The V call is TRBV7-9, the J call TRBJ2-3; D is perhaps TRBD1 (5 bases). This CDR3 comprises 14 residues. Germline V gene data show CDR1 as SEHNR and CDR2 as FQNEAQ (reference sequence). The V end was cut by 3 bases, the J end by 2 bases, with 9 bases between.

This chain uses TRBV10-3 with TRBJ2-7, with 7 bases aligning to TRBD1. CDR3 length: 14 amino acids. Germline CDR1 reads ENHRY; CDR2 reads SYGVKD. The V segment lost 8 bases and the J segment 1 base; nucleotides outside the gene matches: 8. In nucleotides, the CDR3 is TGTGCCATCGGAAACCGGGACAGTTCCTACGAGCAGTACTTC. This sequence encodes CAIGNRDSSYEQYF.

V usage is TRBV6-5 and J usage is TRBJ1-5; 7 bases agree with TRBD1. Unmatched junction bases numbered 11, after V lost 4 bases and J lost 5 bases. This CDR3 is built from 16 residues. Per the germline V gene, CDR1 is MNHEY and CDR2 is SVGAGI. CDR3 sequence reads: CASSFPLGQTHQPQHF. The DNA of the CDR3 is TGTGCCAGCAGTTTTCCACTGGGACAGACCCATCAGCCCCAGCATTTT.

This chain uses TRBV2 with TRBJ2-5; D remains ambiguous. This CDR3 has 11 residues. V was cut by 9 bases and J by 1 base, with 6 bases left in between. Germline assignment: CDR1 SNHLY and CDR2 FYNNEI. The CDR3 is CARGFQETQYF. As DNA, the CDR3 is TGTGCCAGAGGATTCCAAGAGACCCAGTACTTC.

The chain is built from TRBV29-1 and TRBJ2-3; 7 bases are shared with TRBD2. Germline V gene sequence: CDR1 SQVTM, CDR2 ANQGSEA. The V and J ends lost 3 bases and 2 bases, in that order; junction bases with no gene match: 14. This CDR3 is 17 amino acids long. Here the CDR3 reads CSVEGLVASGNTDTQYF. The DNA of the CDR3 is TGCAGCGTTGAGGGGCTAGTGGCTAGCGGAAACACAGATACGCAGTATTTT.

The CDR3 nucleotides read TGTGCCAGTAGTATCGCCACCAACACTGAAGCTTTCTTT. Protein: CASSIATNTEAFF. The rearrangement uses TRBV19 and TRBJ1-1; D is ambiguous. This CDR3 comprises 13 residues. CDR1 and CDR2 from the germline V gene are LNHDA and SQIVND (reference sequence). The V and J ends lost 3 bases and 2 bases respectively, with 7 bases between them. The full variable domain, its missing parts supplied by reference TRBV19 and TRBJ1-1, is DGGITQSPKYLFRKEGQNVTLSCEQNLNHDAMYWYRQDPGQGLRLIYYSQIVNDFQKGDIAEGYSVSREKKESFPLTVTSAQKNPTAFYLCASSIATNTEAFFGQGTRLTVV.

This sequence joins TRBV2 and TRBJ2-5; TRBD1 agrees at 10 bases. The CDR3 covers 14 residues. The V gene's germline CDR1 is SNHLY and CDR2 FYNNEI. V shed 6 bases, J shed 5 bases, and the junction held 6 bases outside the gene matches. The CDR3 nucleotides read TGTGCCAGCAGCTACCCGGGACAGGGGGAGACCCAGTACTTC. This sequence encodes CASSYPGQGETQYF. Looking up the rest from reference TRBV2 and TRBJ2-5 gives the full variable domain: EPEVTQTPSHQVTQMGQEVILRCVPISNHLYFYWYRQILGQKVEFLVSFYNNEISEKSEIFDDQFSVERPDGSNFTLKIRSTKLEDSAMYFCASSYPGQGETQYFGPGTRLLVL.

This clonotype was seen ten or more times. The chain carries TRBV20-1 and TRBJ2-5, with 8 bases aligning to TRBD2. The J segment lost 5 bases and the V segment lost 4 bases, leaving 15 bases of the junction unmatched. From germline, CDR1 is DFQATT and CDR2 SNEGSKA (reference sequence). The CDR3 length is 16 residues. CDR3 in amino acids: CSAKSWLAGRFETQYF. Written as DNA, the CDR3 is TGCAGTGCTAAGAGTTGGTTAGCGGGACGGTTTGAGACCCAGTACTTC.

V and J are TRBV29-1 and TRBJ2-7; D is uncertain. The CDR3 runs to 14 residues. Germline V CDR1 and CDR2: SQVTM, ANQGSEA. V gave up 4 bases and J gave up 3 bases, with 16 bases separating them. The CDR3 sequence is CSVGVKGSSYEQYF. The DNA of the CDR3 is TGCAGCGTTGGTGTTAAGGGCTCGAGCTACGAGCAGTACTTC.

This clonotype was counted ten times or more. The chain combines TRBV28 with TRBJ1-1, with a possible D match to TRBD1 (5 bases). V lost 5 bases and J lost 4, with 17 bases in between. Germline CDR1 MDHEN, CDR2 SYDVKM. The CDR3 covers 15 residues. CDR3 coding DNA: TGTGCCAGCAGTCCCTCGATTTGGGGGGGCACTGAAGCTTTCTTT. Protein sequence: CASSPSIWGGTEAFF.

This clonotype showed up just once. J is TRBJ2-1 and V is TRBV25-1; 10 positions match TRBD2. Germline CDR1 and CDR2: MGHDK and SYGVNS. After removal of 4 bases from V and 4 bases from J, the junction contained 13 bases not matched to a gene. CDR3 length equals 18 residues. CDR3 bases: TGTGCCAGCAGTGTGGGGGGGAAAAGCGGGGGGGGTTACAATGAGCAGTTCTTC. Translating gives CASSVGGKSGGGYNEQFF.

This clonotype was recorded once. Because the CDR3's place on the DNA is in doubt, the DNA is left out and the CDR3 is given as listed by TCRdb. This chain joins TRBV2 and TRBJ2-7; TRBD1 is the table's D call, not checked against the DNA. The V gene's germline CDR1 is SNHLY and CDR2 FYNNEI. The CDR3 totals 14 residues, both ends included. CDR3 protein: CASSSSTGSYEQYV.

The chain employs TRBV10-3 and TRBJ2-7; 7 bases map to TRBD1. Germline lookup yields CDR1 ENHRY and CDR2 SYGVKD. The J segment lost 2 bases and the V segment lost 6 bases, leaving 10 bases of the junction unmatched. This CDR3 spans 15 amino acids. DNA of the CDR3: TGTGCCATCAGACCGGGACAGCAATCAACCTACGAGCAGTACTTC. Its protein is CAIRPGQQSTYEQYF.

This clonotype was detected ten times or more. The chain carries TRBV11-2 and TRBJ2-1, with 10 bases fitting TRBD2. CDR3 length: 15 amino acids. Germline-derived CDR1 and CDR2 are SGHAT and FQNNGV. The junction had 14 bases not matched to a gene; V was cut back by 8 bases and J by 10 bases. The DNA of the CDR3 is TGTGCCAGCCTAACGCGGCTAGCGGGAGAGGGGGAGCAGTTCTTC. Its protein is CASLTRLAGEGEQFF.

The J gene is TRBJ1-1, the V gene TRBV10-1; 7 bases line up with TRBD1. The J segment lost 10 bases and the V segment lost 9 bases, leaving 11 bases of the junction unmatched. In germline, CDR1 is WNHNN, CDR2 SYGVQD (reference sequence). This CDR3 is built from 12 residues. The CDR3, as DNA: TGCGCCAGAATGACAGGGTTTGTACGAGCTTTCTTT. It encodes CARMTGFVRAFF.

The CDR3 region has the DNA TGTGCCAGTAGTATCGACCGGACTACTAACTATGGCTACACCTTC. Translating it yields CASSIDRTTNYGYTF. The V call is TRBV19, the J call TRBJ1-2; D is unclear. Germline values: CDR1 LNHDA, CDR2 SQIVND (reference sequence). The CDR3 has 15 residues. The germline V and J ends were trimmed by 3 bases and 0 bases, with 11 bases remaining between them.

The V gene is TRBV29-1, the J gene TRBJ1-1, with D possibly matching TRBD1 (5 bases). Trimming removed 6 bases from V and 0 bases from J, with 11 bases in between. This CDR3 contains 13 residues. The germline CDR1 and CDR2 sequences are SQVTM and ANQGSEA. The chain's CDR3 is CSVQEGLNTEAFF. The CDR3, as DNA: TGCAGCGTCCAGGAGGGGTTGAACACTGAAGCTTTCTTT.

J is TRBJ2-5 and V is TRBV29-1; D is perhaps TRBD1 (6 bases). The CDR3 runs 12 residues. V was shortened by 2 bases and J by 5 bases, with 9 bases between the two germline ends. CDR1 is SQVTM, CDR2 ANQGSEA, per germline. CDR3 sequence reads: CSVEYQGETQYF. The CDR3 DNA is TGCAGCGTTGAATACCAGGGGGAGACCCAGTACTTC.

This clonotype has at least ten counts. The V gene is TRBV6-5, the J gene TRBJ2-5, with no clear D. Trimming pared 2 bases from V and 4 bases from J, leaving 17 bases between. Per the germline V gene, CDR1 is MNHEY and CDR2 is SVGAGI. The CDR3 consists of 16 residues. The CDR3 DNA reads TGTGCCAGCAGTTACGGGTGGGCCAGGAAGGGAGAGACCCAGTACTTC. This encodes CASSYGWARKGETQYF.

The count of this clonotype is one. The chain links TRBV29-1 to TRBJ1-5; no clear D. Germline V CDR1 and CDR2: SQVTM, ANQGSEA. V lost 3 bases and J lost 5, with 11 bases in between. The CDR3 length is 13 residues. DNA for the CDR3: TGCAGCGTTGAGTTAAGTGCTTATCAGCCCCAGCATTTT. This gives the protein CSVELSAYQPQHF.

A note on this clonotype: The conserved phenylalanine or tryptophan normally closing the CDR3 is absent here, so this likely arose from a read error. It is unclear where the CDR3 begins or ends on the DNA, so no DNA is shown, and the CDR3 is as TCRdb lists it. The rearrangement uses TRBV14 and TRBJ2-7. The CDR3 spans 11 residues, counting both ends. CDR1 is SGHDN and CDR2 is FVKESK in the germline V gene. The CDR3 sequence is CASSRAYEQCL.

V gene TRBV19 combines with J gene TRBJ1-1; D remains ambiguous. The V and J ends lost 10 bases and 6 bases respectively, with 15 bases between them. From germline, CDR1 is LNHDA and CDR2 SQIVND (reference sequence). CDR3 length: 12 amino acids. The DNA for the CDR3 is TGTGCCACCAAGGAGGGAAGGGCTGAAGCTTTCTTT. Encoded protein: CATKEGRAEAFF.

CDR3 nucleotides: TGTGCCAGCAGGGGGACAGCAGCCTCCTATGGCTACACCTTC. Translation: CASRGTAASYGYTF. J is TRBJ1-2 and V is TRBV25-1, with 7 bases identical to TRBD1. The CDR3 is 14 residues long. Unmatched junction bases numbered 8, after V lost 6 bases and J lost 4 bases. Germline CDR1 and CDR2: MGHDK and SYGVNS.

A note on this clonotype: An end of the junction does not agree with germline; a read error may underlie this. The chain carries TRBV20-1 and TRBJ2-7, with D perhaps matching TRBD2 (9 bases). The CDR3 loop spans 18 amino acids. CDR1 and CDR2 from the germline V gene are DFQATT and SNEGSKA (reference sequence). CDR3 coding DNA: TGCAGTGCTAGAGTCCCAGCGGGAGGAACAGGGGGGGCCTACGGGCAGTACTTC. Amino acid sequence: CSARVPAGGTGGAYGQYF.

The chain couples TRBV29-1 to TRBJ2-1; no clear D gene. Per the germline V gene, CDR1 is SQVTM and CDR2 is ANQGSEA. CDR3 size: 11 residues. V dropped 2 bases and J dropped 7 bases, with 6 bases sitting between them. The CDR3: CSVENGNEQFF. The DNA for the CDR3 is TGCAGCGTTGAAAACGGAAATGAGCAGTTCTTC.

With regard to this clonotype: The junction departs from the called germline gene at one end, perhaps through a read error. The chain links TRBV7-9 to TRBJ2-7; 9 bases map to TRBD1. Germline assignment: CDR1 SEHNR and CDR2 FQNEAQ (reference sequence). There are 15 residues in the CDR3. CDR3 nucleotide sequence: TGTGCCAGCAGCACCCGGGACAGGGATCTGTACGAGCAGTGCTTC. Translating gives CASSTRDRDLYEQCF.

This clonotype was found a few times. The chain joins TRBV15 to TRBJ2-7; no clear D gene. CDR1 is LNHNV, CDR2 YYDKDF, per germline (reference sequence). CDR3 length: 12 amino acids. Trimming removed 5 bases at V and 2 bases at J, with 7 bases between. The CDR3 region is CATSSGAYEQYF. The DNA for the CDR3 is TGTGCCACCAGCTCTGGGGCCTACGAGCAGTACTTC.